This T cell receptor beta chain was sequenced in a study of T cell repertoires in cytomegalovirus infection. This clonotype appeared a few times. TCRdb processed the reads anew with MiXCR; each CDR3 protein has one entry. Seen here are about 490,000 distinct CDR3 sequences, about 25% observed once, and the top ten hold about 13%. The CDR3 runs 16 residues. J was trimmed by 7 bases and V by 6 bases; bases with no gene match: 13. The germline CDR1 and CDR2 sequences are MNHEY and SMNVEV (reference sequence). Specimen: PBMCs. The chain couples TRBV27 to TRBJ2-7; TRBD2 agrees at 12 bases. This clonotype was sampled from a human donor in good health (CMV status not recorded). Some clones in this sample may be carry-over from other donors' samples. The CDR3: CASRPQASGRAGEQYF. The CDR3 nucleotides read TGTGCCAGCAGACCCCAGGCTAGCGGGAGGGCCGGGGAGCAGTACTTC.